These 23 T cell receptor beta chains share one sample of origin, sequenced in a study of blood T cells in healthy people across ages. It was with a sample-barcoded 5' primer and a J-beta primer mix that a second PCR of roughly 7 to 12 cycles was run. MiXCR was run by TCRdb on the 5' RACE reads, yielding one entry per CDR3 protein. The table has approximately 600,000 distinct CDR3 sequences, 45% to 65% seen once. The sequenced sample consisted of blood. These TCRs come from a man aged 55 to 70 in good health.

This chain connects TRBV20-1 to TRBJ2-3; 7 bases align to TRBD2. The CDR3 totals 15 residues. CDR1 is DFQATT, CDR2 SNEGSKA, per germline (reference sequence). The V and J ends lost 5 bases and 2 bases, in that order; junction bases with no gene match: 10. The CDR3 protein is CSASPGGPTTDTQYF. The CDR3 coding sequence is TGCAGTGCTTCGCCGGGGGGACCAACCACAGATACGCAGTATTTT.

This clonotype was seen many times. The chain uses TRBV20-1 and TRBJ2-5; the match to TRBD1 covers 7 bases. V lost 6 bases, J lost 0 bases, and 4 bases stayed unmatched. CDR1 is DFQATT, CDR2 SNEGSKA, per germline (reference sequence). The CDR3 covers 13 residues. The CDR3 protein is CSADGTDQETQYF. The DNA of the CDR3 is TGCAGTGCAGACGGGACAGACCAAGAGACCCAGTACTTC.

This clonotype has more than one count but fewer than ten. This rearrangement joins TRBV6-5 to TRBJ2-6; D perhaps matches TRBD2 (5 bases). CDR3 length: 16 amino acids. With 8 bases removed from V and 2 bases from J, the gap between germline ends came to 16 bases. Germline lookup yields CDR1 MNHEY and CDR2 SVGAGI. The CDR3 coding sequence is TGTGCCAGCCACAAACGCGGGCCCGCTGGGGCCAACGTCCTGACTTTC. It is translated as CASHKRGPAGANVLTF.

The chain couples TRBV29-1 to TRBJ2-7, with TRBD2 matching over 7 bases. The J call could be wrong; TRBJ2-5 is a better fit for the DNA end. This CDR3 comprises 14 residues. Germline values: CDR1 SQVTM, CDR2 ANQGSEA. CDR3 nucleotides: TGCAGCGTTCTCCTGGGGGGGGTAGGAGAGACCCAGTACTTC. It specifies CSVLLGGVGETQYF.

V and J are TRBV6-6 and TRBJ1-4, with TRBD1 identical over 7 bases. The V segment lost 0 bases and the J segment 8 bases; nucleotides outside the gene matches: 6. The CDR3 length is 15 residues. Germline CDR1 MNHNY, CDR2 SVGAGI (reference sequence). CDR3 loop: CASSYSGQPKEKLFF. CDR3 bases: TGTGCCAGCAGTTACTCGGGACAGCCGAAGGAAAAACTGTTTTTT.

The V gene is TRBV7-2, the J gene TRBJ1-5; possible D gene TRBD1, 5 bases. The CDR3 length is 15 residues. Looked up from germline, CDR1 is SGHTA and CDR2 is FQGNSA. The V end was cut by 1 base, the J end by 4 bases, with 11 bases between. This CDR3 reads CASSLDGARNQPQHF. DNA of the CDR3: TGTGCCAGCAGCTTAGATGGGGCCCGGAATCAGCCCCAGCATTTT.

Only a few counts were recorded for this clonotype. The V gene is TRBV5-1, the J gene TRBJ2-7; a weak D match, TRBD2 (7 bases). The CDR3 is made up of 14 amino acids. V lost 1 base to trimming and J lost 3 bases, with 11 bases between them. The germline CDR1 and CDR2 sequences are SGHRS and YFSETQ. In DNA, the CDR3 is TGCGCCAGCAGCTTGAGGGGGGGGGTCTACGAGCAGTACTTC. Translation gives CASSLRGGVYEQYF.

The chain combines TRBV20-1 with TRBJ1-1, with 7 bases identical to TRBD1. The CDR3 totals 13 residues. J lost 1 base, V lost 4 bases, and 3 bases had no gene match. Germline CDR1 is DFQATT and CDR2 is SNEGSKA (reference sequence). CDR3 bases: TGCAGTGCTATGAGACAGGGGAACACTGAAGCTTTCTTT. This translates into CSAMRQGNTEAFF.

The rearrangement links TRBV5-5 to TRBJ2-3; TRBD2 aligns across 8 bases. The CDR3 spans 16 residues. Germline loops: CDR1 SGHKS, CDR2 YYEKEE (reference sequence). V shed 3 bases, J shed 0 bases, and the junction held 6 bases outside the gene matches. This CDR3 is CASSWAGTRSTDTQYF. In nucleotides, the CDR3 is TGTGCCAGCAGCTGGGCCGGGACTAGAAGCACAGATACGCAGTATTTT.

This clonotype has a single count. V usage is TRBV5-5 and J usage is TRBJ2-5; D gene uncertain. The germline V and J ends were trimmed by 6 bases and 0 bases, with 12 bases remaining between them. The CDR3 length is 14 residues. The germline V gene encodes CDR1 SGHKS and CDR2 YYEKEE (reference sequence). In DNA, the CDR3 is TGTGCCAGCAACCCGTTAGCAGACCAAGAGACCCAGTACTTC. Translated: CASNPLADQETQYF.

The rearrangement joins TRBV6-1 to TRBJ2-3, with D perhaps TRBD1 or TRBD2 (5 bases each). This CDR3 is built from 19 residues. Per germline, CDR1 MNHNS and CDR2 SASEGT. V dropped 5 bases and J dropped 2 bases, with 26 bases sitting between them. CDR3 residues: CASSPPGPAVTHNTDTQYF. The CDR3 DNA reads TGTGCCAGCAGTCCCCCGGGGCCGGCCGTGACGCATAACACAGATACGCAGTATTTT.

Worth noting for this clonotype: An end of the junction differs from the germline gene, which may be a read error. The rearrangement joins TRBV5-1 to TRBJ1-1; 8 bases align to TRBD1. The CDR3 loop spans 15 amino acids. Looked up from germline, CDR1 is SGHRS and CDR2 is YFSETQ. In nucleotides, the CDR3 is TGTGCCAGCAGCTTAGGGACAGGCCTGAACACTGAAGCTTTCTTT. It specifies CASSLGTGLNTEAFF. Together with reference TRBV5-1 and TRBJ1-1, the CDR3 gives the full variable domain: KAGVTQTPRYLIKTRGQQVTLSCSPISGHRSVSWYQQTPGQGLQFLFEYFSETQRNKGNFPGRFSGRQFSNSRSEMNVSTLELGDSALYLCASSLGTGLNTEAFFGQGTRLTVV.

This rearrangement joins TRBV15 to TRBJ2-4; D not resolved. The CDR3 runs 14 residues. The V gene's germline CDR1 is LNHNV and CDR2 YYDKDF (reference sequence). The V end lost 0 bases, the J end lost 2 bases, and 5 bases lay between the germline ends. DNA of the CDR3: TGTGCCACCAGCAGAGATCGAACCAAAAACATTCAGTACTTC. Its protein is CATSRDRTKNIQYF.

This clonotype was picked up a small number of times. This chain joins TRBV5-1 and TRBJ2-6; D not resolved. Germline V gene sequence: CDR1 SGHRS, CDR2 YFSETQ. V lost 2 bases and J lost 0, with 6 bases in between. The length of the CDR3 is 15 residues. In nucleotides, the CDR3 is TGCGCCAGCAGCTTCGCGTTCTCTGGGGCCAACGTCCTGACTTTC. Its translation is CASSFAFSGANVLTF.

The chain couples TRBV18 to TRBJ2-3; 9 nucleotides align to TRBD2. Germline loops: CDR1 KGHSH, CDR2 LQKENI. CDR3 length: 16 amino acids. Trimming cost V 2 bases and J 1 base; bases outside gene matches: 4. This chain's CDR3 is CASSPRASGGTDTQYF. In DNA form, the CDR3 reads TGTGCCAGCTCACCAAGGGCTAGCGGGGGCACAGATACGCAGTATTTT.

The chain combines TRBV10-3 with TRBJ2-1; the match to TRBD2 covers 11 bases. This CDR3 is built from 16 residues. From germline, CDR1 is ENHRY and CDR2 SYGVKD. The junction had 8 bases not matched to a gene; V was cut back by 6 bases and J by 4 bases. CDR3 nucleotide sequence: TGTGCCATCAGGGGGGCTAGCGGGGGGCTATACAATGAGCAGTTCTTC. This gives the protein CAIRGASGGLYNEQFF.

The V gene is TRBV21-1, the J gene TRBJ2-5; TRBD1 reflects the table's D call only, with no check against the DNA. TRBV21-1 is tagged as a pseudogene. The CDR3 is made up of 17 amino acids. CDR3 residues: CASSKAGRGAGQETQYF. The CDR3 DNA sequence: TGTGCCAGCAGCAAAGCGGGCAGGGGAGCGGGCCAAGAGACCCAGTACTTC.

Here the CDR3 DNA reads TGTGCCAGCAGTGAGGATTTAGGGCTACTGCAGTTCTTC. Protein product: CASSEDLGLLQFF. This chain links TRBV6-4 with TRBJ2-1; no clear D gene. CDR1 and CDR2 from the germline V gene are MRHNA and SNTAGT. This CDR3 comprises 13 residues. Trimming cost V 3 bases and J 12 bases, with 15 bases left between them.

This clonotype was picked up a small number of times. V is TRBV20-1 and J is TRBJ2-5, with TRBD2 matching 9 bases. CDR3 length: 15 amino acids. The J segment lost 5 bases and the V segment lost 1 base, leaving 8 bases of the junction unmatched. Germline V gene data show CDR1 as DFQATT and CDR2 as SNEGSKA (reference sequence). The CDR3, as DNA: TGCAGTGCTAGAGTAGCGGGGGTAGTTGGGGAGACCCAGTACTTC. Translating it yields CSARVAGVVGETQYF.

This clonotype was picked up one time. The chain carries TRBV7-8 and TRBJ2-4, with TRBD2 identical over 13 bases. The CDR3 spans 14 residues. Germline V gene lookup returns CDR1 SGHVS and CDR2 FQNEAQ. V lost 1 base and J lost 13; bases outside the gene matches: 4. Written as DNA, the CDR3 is TGTGCCAGCAGCTTAGTGGGACTAGCGGGGCTACAGTACTTC. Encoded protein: CASSLVGLAGLQYF. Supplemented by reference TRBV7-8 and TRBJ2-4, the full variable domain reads GAGVSQSPRYKVAKRGQDVALRCDPISGHVSLFWYQQALGQGPEFLTYFQNEAQLDKSGLPSDRFFAERPEGSVSTLKIQRTQQEDSAVYLCASSLVGLAGLQYFGAGTRLSVL.

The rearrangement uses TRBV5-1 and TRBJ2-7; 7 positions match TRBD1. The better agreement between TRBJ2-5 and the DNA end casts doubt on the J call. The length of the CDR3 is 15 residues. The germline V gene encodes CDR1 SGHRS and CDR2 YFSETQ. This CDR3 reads CASGSLGGARETQYF. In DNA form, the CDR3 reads TGCGCCAGCGGCTCCTTAGGGGGCGCGAGGGAGACCCAGTACTTC.

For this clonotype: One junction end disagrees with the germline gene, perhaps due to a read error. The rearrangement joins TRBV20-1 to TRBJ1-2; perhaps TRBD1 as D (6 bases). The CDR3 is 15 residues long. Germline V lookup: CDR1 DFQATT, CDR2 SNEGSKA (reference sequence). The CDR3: CSARNPGHLNYDYTF. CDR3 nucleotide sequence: TGCAGTGCTAGAAACCCGGGACACCTTAACTATGACTACACCTTC.

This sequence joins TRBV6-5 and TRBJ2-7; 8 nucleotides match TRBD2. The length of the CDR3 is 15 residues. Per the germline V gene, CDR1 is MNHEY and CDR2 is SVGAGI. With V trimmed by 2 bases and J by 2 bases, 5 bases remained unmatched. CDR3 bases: TGTGCCAGCAGTTACCCAGCGGGGGAAACCTACGAGCAGTACTTC. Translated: CASSYPAGETYEQYF.